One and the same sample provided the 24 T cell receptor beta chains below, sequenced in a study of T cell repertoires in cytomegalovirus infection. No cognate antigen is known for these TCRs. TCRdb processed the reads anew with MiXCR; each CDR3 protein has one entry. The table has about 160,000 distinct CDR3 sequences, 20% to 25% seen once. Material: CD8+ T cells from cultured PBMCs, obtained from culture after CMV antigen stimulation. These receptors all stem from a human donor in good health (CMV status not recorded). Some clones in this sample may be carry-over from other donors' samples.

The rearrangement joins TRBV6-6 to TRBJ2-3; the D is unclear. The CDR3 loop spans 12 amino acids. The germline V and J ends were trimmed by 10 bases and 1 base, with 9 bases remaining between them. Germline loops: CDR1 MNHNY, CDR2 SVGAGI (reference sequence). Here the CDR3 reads CATSLRTDTQYF. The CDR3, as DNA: TGTGCCACTTCACTACGCACAGATACGCAGTATTTT.

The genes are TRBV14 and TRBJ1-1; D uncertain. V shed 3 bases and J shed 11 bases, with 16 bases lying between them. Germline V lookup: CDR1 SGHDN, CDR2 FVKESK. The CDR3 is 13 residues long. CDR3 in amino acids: CASSHQALSLAFF. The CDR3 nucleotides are TGTGCCAGCAGCCACCAGGCACTGTCGTTGGCTTTCTTT.

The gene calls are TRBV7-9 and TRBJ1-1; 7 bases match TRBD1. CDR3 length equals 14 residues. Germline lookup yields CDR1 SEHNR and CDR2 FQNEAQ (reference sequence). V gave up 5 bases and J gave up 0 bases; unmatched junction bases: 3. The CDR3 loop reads CASSPGQLNTEAFF. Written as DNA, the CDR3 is TGTGCCAGCAGCCCGGGACAGCTGAACACTGAAGCTTTCTTT.

The DNA for the CDR3 is TGTGCCAGCTCACCACGGACTAGCGGGGACCTGAACACCGGGGAGCTGTTTTTT. Its translation: CASSPRTSGDLNTGELFF. The V gene is TRBV18, the J gene TRBJ2-2, with TRBD2 identical over 12 bases. V lost 1 base and J lost 1; bases outside the gene matches: 4. The CDR3 is 18 residues long. Germline loops: CDR1 KGHSH, CDR2 LQKENI.

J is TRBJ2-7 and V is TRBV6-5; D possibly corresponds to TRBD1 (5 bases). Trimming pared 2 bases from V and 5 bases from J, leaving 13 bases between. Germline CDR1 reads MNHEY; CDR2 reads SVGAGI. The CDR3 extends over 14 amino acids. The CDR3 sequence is CASSYAQGVDEQYF. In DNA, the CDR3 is TGTGCCAGCAGTTACGCGCAGGGCGTGGACGAGCAGTACTTC.

The CDR3 is CASSYRGPPILNSPLHF. DNA for the CDR3: TGTGCCAGCAGCTACAGGGGTCCCCCCATTTTGAATTCACCCCTCCACTTT. This chain links TRBV7-2 with TRBJ1-6; 7 nucleotides align to TRBD1. The CDR3 consists of 17 residues. Germline assignment: CDR1 SGHTA and CDR2 FQGNSA. The J segment lost 7 bases and the V segment lost 4 bases, leaving 13 bases of the junction unmatched.

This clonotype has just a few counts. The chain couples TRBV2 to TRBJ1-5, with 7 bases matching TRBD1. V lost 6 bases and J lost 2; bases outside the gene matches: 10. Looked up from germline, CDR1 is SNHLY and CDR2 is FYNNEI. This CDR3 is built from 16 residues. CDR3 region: CASSGNRGQGNQPQHF. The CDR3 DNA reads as TGTGCCAGCAGCGGCAATAGAGGACAGGGCAATCAGCCCCAGCATTTT.

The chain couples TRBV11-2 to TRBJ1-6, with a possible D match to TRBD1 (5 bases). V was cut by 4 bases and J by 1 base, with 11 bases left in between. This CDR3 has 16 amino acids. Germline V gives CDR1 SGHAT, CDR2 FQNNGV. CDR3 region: CASSSQTASYNSPLHF. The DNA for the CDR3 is TGTGCCAGCAGCTCGCAGACAGCTTCCTATAATTCACCCCTCCACTTT. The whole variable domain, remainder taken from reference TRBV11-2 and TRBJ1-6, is EAGVAQSPRYKIIEKRQSVAFWCNPISGHATLYWYQQILGQGPKLLIQFQNNGVVDDSQLPKDRFSAERLKGVDSTLKIQPAKLEDSAVYLCASSSQTASYNSPLHFGNGTRLTVT.

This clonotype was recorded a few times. For the CDR3, the DNA is TGTGCCAGCAGCTTAGTATCTTCGGCTTTCATCTCCTACAATGAGCAGTTCTTC. Translating gives CASSLVSSAFISYNEQFF. The chain links TRBV7-6 to TRBJ2-1; D is unresolved. The CDR3 has 18 residues. Trimming shortened V by 1 base and J by 0 bases, and 16 bases separated the two germline ends. From germline, CDR1 is SGHVS and CDR2 FNYEAQ.

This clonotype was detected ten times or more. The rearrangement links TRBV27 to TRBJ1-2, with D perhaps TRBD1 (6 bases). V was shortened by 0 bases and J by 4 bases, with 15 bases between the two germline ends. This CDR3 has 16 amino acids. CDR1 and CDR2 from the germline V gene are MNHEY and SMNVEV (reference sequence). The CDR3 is CASSLSMGALGYGYTF. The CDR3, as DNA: TGTGCCAGCAGTTTATCAATGGGGGCGCTTGGCTATGGCTACACCTTC.

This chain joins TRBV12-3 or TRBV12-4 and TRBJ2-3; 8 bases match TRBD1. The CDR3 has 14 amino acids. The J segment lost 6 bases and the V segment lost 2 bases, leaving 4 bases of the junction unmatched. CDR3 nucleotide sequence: TGTGCCAGCAGTTTAACAGGGGGGAAGGATACGCAGTATTTT. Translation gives CASSLTGGKDTQYF.

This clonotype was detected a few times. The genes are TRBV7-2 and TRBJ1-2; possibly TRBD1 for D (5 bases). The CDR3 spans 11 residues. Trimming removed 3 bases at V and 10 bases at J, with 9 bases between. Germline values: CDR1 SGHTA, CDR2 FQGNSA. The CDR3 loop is CASSFLGPYTF. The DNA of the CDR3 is TGTGCCAGCAGCTTTCTGGGGCCCTACACCTTC.

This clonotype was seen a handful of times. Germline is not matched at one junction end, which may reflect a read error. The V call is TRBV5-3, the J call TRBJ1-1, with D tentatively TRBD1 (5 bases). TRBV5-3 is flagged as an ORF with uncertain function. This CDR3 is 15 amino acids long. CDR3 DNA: TGTGCCAGCAGCTTCCAGGGCACCATGAACACTGAAGCTTTCTTT. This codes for CASSFQGTMNTEAFF.

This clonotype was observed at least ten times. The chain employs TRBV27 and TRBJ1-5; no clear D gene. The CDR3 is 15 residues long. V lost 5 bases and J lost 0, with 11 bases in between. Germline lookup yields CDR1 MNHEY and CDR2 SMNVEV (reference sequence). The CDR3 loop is CASSPAYYSNQPQHF. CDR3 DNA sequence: TGTGCCAGCAGTCCCGCGTACTATAGCAATCAGCCCCAGCATTTT.

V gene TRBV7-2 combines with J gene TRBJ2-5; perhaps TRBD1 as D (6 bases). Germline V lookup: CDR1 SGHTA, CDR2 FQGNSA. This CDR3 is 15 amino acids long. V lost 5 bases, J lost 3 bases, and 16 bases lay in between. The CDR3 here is CASSPLEGGKETQYF. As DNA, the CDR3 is TGTGCCAGCAGCCCCTTAGAAGGGGGAAAAGAGACCCAGTACTTC.

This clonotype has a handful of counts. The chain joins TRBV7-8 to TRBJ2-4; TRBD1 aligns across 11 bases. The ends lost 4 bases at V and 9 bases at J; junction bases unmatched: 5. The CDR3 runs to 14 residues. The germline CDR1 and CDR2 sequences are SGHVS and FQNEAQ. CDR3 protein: CASSSGQGESIQYF. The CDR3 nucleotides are TGTGCCAGCAGCTCGGGACAGGGGGAAAGCATTCAGTACTTC.

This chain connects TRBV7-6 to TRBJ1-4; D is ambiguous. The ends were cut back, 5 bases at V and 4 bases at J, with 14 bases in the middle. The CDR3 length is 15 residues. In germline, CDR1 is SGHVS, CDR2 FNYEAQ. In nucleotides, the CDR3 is TGTGCCAGCAGCCTCCGACCCGACGTTAATGAAAAACTGTTTTTT. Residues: CASSLRPDVNEKLFF.

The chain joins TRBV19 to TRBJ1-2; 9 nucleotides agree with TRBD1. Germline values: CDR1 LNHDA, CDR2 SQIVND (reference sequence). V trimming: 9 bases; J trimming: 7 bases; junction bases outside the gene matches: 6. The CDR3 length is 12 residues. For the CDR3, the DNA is TGTGCCAGCGGACAGGGGAAAAGTGGCTACACCTTC. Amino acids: CASGQGKSGYTF.

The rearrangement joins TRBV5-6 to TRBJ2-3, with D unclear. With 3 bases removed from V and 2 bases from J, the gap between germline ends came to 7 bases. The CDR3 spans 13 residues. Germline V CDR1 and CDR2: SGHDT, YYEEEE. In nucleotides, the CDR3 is TGTGCCAGCAGCTCGATTATCACAGATACGCAGTATTTT. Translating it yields CASSSIITDTQYF. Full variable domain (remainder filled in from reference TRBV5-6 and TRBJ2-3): DAGVTQSPTHLIKTRGQQVTLRCSPKSGHDTVSWYQQALGQGPQFIFQYYEEEERQRGNFPDRFSGHQFPNYSSELNVNALLLGDSALYLCASSSIITDTQYFGPGTRLTVL.

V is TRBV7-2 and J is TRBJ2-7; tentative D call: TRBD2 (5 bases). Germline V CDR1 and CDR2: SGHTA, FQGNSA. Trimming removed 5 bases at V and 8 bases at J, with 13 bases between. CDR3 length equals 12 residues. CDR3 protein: CASSLQDLQQYF. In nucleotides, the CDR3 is TGTGCCAGCAGCCTCCAGGACTTGCAGCAGTACTTC.

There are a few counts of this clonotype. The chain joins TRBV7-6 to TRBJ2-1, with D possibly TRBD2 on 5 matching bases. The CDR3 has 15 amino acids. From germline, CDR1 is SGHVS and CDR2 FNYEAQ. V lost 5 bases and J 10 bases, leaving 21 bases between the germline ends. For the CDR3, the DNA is TGTGCCAGCAGCACACACCGGGATCTTACAATGGAGCAGTTCTTC. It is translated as CASSTHRDLTMEQFF.

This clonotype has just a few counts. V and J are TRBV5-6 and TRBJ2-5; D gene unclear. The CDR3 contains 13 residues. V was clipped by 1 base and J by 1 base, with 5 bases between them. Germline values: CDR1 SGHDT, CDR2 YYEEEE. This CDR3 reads CASSLITQETQYF. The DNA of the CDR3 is TGTGCCAGCAGCTTGATTACCCAAGAGACCCAGTACTTC.

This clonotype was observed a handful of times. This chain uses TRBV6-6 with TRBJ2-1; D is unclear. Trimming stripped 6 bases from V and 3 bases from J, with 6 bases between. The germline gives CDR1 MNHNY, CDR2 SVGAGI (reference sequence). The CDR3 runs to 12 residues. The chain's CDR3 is CASRQIYNEQFF. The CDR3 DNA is TGTGCCAGCAGACAGATCTACAATGAGCAGTTCTTC.

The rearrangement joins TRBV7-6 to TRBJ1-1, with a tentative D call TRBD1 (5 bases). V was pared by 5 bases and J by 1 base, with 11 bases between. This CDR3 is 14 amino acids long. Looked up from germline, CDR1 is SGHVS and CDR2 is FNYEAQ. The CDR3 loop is CASSREGPNTEAFF. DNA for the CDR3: TGTGCCAGCAGCCGTGAGGGGCCGAACACTGAAGCTTTCTTT.